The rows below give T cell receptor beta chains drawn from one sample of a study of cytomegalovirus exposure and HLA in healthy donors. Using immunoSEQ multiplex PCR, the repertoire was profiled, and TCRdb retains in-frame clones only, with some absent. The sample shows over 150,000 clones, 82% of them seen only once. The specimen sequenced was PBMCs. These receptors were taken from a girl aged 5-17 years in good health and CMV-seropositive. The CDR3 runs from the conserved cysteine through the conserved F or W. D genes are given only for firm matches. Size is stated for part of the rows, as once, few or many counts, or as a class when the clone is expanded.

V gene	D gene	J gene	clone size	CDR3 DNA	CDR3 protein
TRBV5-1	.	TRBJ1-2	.	TGCGCCAGCAGCTTGGCCGGTAGGGGCAGCTATGGCTACACCTTC	CASSLAGRGSYGYTF
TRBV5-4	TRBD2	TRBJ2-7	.	TGTGCCAGCAGCTTGGGGACTAGCGGGGGAAACTCCTACGAGCAGTACTTC	CASSLGTSGGNSYEQYF
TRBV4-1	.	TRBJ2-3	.	TGCGCCAGCAGCCAAGCTCCCCAACTAACTAGCACAGATACGCAGTATTTT	CASSQAPQLTSTDTQYF
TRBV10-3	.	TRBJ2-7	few	TGTGCCACTCGGACAGTAAGCTACGAGCAGTACTTC	CATRTVSYEQYF
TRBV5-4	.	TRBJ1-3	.	TGTGCCAGCAGCTTGGCCGGGGTGGGAAACACCATATATTTT	CASSLAGVGNTIYF
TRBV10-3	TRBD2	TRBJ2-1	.	TGTGCCACCGCTGGGGAGGGCAATGAGCAGTTCTTC	CATAGEGNEQFF
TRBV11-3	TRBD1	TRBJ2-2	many	TGTGCCAGCAGCTCGGGACAGGGGGCCGCCGGGGAGCTGTTTTTT	CASSSGQGAAGELFF
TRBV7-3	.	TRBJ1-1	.	TGTGCCAGCAGCTTAACCGTGAGGGCCACTGAAGCTTTCTTT	CASSLTVRATEAFF
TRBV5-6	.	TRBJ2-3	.	TGTGCCAGCAGCATCCGGTCAGAGGAGGATACGCAGTATTTT	CASSIRSEEDTQYF
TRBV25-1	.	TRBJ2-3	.	TGTGCCAGCAGTGAATATGGCAGGGCCGGAGATACGCAGTATTTT	CASSEYGRAGDTQYF
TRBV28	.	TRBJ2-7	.	TGTGCCAGCAGTCCCGTTGGGGGGAACGAGCAGTACTTC	CASSPVGGNEQYF
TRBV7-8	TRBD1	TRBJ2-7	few	TGTGCCAGCAGCTTAAGACAGGGGATCTCCTACGAGCAGTACTTC	CASSLRQGISYEQYF
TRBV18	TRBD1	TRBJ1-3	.	TGTGCCAGCTCACCAATAACTGGGACAGTCTCTGGAAACACCATATATTTT	CASSPITGTVSGNTIYF
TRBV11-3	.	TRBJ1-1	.	TGTGCCAGCAGCTTACAGAACACTGAAGCTTTCTTT	CASSLQNTEAFF
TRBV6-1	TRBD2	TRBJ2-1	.	TGTGCCAGCAGTCCACCTATAGCGGGGGGCTCCATGGTCTTC	CASSPPIAGGSMVF